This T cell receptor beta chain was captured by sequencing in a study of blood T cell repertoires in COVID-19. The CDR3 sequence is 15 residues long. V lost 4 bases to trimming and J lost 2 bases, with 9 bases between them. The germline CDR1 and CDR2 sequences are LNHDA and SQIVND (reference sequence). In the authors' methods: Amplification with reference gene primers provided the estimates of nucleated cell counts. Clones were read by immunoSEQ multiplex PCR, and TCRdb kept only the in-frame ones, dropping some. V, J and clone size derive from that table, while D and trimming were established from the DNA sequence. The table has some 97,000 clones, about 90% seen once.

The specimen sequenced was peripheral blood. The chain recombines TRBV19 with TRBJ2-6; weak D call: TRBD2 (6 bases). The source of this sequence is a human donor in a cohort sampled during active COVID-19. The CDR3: CASSSWGAGANVLTF. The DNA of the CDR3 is TGTGCCAGTAGTAGTTGGGGGGCTGGGGCCAACGTCCTGACTTTC.